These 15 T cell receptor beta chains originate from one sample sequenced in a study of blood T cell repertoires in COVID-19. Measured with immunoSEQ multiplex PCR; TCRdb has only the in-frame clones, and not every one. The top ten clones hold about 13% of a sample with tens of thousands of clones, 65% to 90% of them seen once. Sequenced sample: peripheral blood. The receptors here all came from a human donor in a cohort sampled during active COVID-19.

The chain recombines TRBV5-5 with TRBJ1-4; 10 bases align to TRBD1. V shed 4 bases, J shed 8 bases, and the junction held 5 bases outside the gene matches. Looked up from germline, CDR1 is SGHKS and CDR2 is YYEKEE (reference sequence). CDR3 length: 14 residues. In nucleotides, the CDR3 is TGTGCCAGCAGCGCTGGGACAGGGGTAGAAAAACTGTTTTTT. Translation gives CASSAGTGVEKLFF. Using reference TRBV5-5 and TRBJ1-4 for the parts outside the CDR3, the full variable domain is DAGVTQSPTHLIKTRGQQVTLRCSPISGHKSVSWYQQVLGQGPQFIFQYYEKEERGRGNFPDRFSARQFPNYSSELNVNALLLGDSALYLCASSAGTGVEKLFFGSGTQLSVL.

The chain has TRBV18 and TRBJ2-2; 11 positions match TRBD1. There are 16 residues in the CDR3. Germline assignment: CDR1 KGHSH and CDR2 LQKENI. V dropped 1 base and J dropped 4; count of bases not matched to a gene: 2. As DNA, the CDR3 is TGTGCCAGCTCACCACGGGACAGGGGGTTCACCGGGGAGCTGTTTTTT. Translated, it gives CASSPRDRGFTGELFF.

In DNA, the CDR3 is TGTGCCAGTAGTGCGGGCCGAATGGGGGGTACGCAGTATTTT. Residues: CASSAGRMGGTQYF. The chain carries TRBV19 and TRBJ2-3; D is perhaps TRBD2 (6 bases). Between the trimmed V and J ends, which lost 5 bases and 8 bases, there was a span of 17 bases. CDR1 and CDR2 from the germline V gene are LNHDA and SQIVND (reference sequence). The CDR3 runs 14 residues.

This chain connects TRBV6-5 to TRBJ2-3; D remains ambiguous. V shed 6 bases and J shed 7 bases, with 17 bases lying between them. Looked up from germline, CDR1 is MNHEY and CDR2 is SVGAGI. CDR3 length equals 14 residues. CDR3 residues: CASSSGPPLNTQYF. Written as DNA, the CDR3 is TGTGCCAGCAGCTCAGGCCCTCCCCTAAATACGCAGTATTTT.

The DNA for the CDR3 is TGTGCCAGCAGCCAAGCGGACAGGGGGCATGGCTACACCTTC. Amino acid sequence: CASSQADRGHGYTF. The V and J genes are TRBV3-1 (or the pseudogene TRBV3-2) and TRBJ1-2, with 11 bases fitting TRBD1. V was pared by 1 base and J by 6 bases, with 1 base of the junction left unmatched. Germline loops: CDR1 LGHDT, CDR2 YNNKEL (reference sequence). The CDR3 is made up of 14 amino acids.

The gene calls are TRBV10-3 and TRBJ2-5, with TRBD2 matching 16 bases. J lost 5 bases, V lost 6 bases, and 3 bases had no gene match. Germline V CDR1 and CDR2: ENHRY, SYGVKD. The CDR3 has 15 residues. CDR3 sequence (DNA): TGTGCCATCAGCCAGGGACTAGCGGGAGGGGAGACCCAGTACTTC. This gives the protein CAISQGLAGGETQYF.

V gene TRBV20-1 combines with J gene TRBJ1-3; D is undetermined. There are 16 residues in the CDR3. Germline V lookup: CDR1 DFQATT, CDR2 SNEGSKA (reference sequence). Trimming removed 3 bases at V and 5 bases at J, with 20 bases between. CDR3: CSASDGSLKNRNTIYF. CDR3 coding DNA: TGCAGTGCTAGTGACGGGTCTCTAAAAAATCGAAACACCATATATTTT.

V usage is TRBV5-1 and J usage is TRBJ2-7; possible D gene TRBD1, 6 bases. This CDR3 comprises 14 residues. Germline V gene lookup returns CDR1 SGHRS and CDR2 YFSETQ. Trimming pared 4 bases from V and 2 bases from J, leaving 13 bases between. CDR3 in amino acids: CASSPTQGTYEQYF. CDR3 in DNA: TGCGCCAGCAGCCCCACTCAGGGGACCTACGAGCAGTACTTC.

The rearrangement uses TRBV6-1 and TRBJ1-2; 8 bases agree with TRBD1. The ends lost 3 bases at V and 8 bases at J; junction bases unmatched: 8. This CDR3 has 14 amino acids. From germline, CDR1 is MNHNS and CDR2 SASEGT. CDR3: CASSEGDRFYGYTF. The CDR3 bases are TGTGCCAGCAGTGAGGGGGACAGGTTCTACGGCTACACCTTC.

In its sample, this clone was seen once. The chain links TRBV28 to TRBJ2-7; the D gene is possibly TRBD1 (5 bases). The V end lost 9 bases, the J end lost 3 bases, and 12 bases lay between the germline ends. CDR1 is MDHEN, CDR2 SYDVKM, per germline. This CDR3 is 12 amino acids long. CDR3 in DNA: TGTGCCAGTTCGACAGTTGTCTACGAGCAGTACTTC. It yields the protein CASSTVVYEQYF.

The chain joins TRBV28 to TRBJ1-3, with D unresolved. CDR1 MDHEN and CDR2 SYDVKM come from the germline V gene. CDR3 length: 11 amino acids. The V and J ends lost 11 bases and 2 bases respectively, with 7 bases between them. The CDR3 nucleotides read TGTGCCTGCAACACTGGAAACACCATATATTTT. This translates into CACNTGNTIYF.

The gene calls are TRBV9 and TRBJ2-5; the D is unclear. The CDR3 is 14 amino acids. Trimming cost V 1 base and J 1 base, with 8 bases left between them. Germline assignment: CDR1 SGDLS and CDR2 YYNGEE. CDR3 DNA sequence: TGTGCCAGCAGCGTACCGCCGGGCCAAGAGACCCAGTACTTC. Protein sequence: CASSVPPGQETQYF.

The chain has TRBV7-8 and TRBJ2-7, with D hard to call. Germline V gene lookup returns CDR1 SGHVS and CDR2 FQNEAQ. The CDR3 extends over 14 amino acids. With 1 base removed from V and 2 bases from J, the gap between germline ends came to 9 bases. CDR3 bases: TGTGCCAGCAGCTTAGGTCGCGGCGCCTACGAGCAGTACTTC. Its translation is CASSLGRGAYEQYF.

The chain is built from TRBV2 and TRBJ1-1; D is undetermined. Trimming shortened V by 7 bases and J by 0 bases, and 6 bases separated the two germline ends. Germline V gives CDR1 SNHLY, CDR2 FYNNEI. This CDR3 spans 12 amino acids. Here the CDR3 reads CASIQVNTEAFF. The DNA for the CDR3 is TGTGCCAGCATTCAGGTGAACACTGAAGCTTTCTTT. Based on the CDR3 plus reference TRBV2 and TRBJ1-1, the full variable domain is EPEVTQTPSHQVTQMGQEVILRCVPISNHLYFYWYRQILGQKVEFLVSFYNNEISEKSEIFDDQFSVERPDGSNFTLKIRSTKLEDSAMYFCASIQVNTEAFFGQGTRLTVV.

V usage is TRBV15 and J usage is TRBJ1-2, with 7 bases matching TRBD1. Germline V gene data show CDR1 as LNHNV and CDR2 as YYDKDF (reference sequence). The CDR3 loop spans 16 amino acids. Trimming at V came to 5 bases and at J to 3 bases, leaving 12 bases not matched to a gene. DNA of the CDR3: TGTGCCACCAGCGCCAGGGGGATAATCGAGGACTATGGCTACACCTTC. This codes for CATSARGIIEDYGYTF.